These T cell receptor beta chains were read from a single sample in a study of cytomegalovirus exposure and HLA in healthy donors. Only in-frame clones appear in the TCRdb table, and some are missing; sequencing was by immunoSEQ multiplex PCR. This table has about 73,000 clones, approximately 94% appearing once. The material sequenced was PBMCs. The receptors come from a young woman in good health and CMV-seropositive. The CDR3 runs from the conserved cysteine through the conserved F or W. A D gene is named only where the DNA matches it firmly. Only some rows state a clone size, as once, few, many or a class for expanded clones.

TRBV5-4	.	TRBD1	TRBJ2-3	TGTGCCAGCAGCTTGGTGGGACAGAACACAGATACGCAGTATTTT	CASSLVGQNTDTQYF
TRBV6-5	.	.	TRBJ1-4	TGTGCCAGCAGTTACGAGTCTGGAACTAATGAAAAACTGTTTTTT	CASSYESGTNEKLFF
TRBV7-8	.	TRBD2	TRBJ2-1	TGTGCCAGCAGCCCCCGCCTAGCGGGAGAAGGTGAGCAGTTCTTC	CASSPRLAGEGEQFF
TRBV4-2	.	.	TRBJ2-2	TGTGCCAGCAGCCTCCGTCCGAACACCGGGGAGCTGTTTTTT	CASSLRPNTGELFF
TRBV28	few	TRBD2	TRBJ2-5	TGTGCCAGTAGTTCTAGCGGAGAAGAGACCCAGTACTTC	CASSSSGEETQYF
TRBV6-6	.	TRBD2	TRBJ2-1	TGTGCCAGTAGCGGGAGGGTAGATGAGCAGTTCTTC	CASSGRVDEQFF
TRBV15	.	.	TRBJ1-1	TGTGCCACCAGCAGATACGGGGGCACTGAAGCTTTCTTT	CATSRYGGTEAFF
TRBV29-1	.	.	TRBJ2-3	TGCAGCTCCCGGGGCACAGATACGCAGTATTTT	CSSRGTDTQYF
TRBV19	.	.	TRBJ2-3	TGTGCCAGTAGTACCTCGGGACTCCCCTTTCCAGATACGCAGTATTTT	CASSTSGLPFPDTQYF
TRBV6-5	.	TRBD1	TRBJ2-5	TGTGCCAGCAGCCGCCAGACAGGGGAGGCAGAGACCCAGTACTTC	CASSRQTGEAETQYF
TRBV4-3	.	.	TRBJ1-1	TGCGCCAGCAGCCAAGAAGGGGGTCGAGAAAATGAAGCTTTCTTT	CASSQEGGRENEAFF
TRBV29-1	.	TRBD1	TRBJ2-3	TGCAGCGTTGTGGGACAGGGGAGCACAGATACGCAGTATTTT	CSVVGQGSTDTQYF
TRBV9	once	.	TRBJ1-3	TGTGCCAGCAGCGTAGGTCCCGAAACAGGGTTCGGAAACACCATATATTTT	CASSVGPETGFGNTIYF
TRBV2	.	.	TRBJ2-3	TGTGCCAGCAGTGACTCGCGCATTTCGGCAGATACGCAGTATTTT	CASSDSRISADTQYF
TRBV19	.	TRBD1	TRBJ2-2	TGTGCCAGTAGTATAACAGGGGCCGGGGAGCTGTTTTTT	CASSITGAGELFF
TRBV6-6	.	TRBD1	TRBJ1-1	TGTGCCACCTATGGACAGGGTGAAGCTTTCTTT	CATYGQGEAFF
TRBV4-3	.	.	TRBJ2-2	TGCGCCAGCAGCCAAAAACTAGCTTTCACCGGGGAGCTGTTTTTT	CASSQKLAFTGELFF
TRBV27	.	TRBD1	TRBJ1-6	TGTGCCAGTAGTTCCAAATACACAGGGGTCTATAATTCACCCCTCCACTTT	CASSSKYTGVYNSPLHF
TRBV5-1	once	TRBD1	TRBJ1-3	TGCGCCAGCAGCTTCGGACAGGGAGGAAACACCATATATTTT	CASSFGQGGNTIYF
TRBV29-1	.	TRBD1	TRBJ1-1	TGCAGCGTTACCCACAGGGGGCAGGGTGTACCTGAAGCTTTCTTT	CSVTHRGQGVPEAFF
TRBV6-5	.	TRBD2	TRBJ2-5	TGTGCCAGCAGCCGACCCGGGACTAGAGAAGAGACCCAGTACTTC	CASSRPGTREETQYF
TRBV7-2	.	.	TRBJ1-2	TGTGCCAGTCCGGGGTACGGCTACACCTTC	CASPGYGYTF
TRBV7-9	.	TRBD1	TRBJ2-5	TGTGCCAGCACCCCGGCCCGGGACAGGATCGCGGAGACCCAGTACTTC	CASTPARDRIAETQYF
TRBV13	.	.	TRBJ2-2	TGTGCCAGCAGCCGATCCCTGTTGACAGGGAACACCGGGGAGCTGTTTTTT	CASSRSLLTGNTGELFF
TRBV10-2	.	TRBD2	TRBJ2-1	TGCGCCAGCAGTGAGCGTCCGGGGGGGGAGTTCTTC	CASSERPGGEFF
TRBV18	.	.	TRBJ2-1	TGTGCCAGCTCACCAGAGCAGGGAACGTCTCATGAGCAGTTCTTC	CASSPEQGTSHEQFF
TRBV28	.	TRBD2	TRBJ2-5	TGTGCCAGCAGTTTAGAGGTTTGGCTAGCGGGGCAAGAGACCCAGTACTTC	CASSLEVWLAGQETQYF
TRBV27	.	TRBD2	TRBJ2-1	TGTGCCAGCAGCCGAGCGGGAGGGTACAATGAGCAGTTCTTC	CASSRAGGYNEQFF
TRBV28	.	.	TRBJ2-7	TGTGCCAGCAGTGCAGGAGGGGGCGCATCCTACGAGCAGTACTTC	CASSAGGGASYEQYF
TRBV6-1	.	TRBD1	TRBJ2-2	TGTGCCAGCAGTAAAGGGACAGGGGGGAGTCTCGGGGAGCTGTTTTTT	CASSKGTGGSLGELFF
TRBV11-2	.	TRBD1	TRBJ1-6	TGTGCCAGCAGCGGACAGGGTAGCTCCTATAATTCACCCCTCCACTTT	CASSGQGSSYNSPLHF
TRBV2	.	.	TRBJ1-2	TGTGCCAGCACTCCCCCCCCCTATGGCTACACCTTC	CASTPPPYGYTF
TRBV6-1	few	.	TRBJ1-5	TGTGCCAGCAGTGAAGCGGAATGGGAGGCGCAGGGACGGCCCCAGCATTTT	CASSEAEWEAQGRPQHF
TRBV10-1	.	TRBD2	TRBJ2-3	TGCGCCAGCAGTGATCCGGGGGGGTCGGATACGCAGTATTTT	CASSDPGGSDTQYF
TRBV19	.	TRBD1	TRBJ1-5	TGTGCCAGTACTATCGGGACAGACAGCAATCAGCCCCAGCATTTT	CASTIGTDSNQPQHF
TRBV7-8	.	TRBD2	TRBJ2-5	TGTGCCAGCAGCTCGACGGGGGGGGAGACCCAGTACTTC	CASSSTGGETQYF
TRBV19	.	TRBD1	TRBJ1-5	TGTGCCAGTAGTGGGGACAGGGGATATGGGAGTCAGCCCCAGCATTTT	CASSGDRGYGSQPQHF
TRBV19	.	.	TRBJ1-3	TGTGCCAGTACGCAGGGTAACTCTGGAAACACCATATATTTT	CASTQGNSGNTIYF
TRBV5-5	.	.	TRBJ2-1	TGTGCCAGCAGCTTTTGGGTAGCGGACAATGAGCAGTTCTTC	CASSFWVADNEQFF
TRBV28	.	.	TRBJ2-1	TGTGCCAGCACCCCTCGGACTAACTCCTACAATGAGCAGTTCTTC	CASTPRTNSYNEQFF
TRBV5-4	.	TRBD1	TRBJ1-3	TGTGCCAGCAGCCCGGACAGGGCGAGCTCTGGAAACACCATATATTTT	CASSPDRASSGNTIYF
TRBV19	once	.	TRBJ1-5	TGTGCCAGTACCTCCGGACACTATAGCAATCAGCCCCAGCATTTT	CASTSGHYSNQPQHF
TRBV29-1	.	TRBD2	TRBJ2-7	TGCAGCGGACTAGCGGGCGGCTACGAGCAGTACTTC	CSGLAGGYEQYF
TRBV4-3	.	.	TRBJ1-6	TGCGCCAGCAGCCAAGATCGTTGGGCCGCTGGAAATTCACCCCTCCACTTT	CASSQDRWAAGNSPLHF
TRBV28	.	.	TRBJ1-2	TGTGCCAGCAGGTGGAGAGGTTTGGAGGGCTACACCTTC	CASRWRGLEGYTF
TRBV7-9	.	.	TRBJ2-7	TGTGCCAGCAGCTTAGCGCTCGGCGAGCAGTACTTC	CASSLALGEQYF
TRBV6-6	.	.	TRBJ2-1	TGTGCCAGCAGTTACAGACTCCTTTACAATGAGCAGTTCTTC	CASSYRLLYNEQFF
TRBV7-8	.	.	TRBJ1-1	TGTGCCAGCAGCTTAGGCTCAGTGAACACTGAAGCTTTCTTT	CASSLGSVNTEAFF
TRBV6-6	.	TRBD1	TRBJ1-1	TGTGCCGGATCCCGGGACAGGGGTATGAACACTGAAGCTTTCTTT	CAGSRDRGMNTEAFF
TRBV19	once	TRBD1	TRBJ1-5	TGTGCCAGTAGTGAAGGACAGGGGCGATATCAGCCCCAGCATTTT	CASSEGQGRYQPQHF